This T cell receptor (beta chain) was retrieved from a study of blood T cell repertoires in COVID-19 (TCRdb year 2020). Background on the whole study: Samples covering the acute and convalescent phases of COVID-19 were provided by collaborators in the United States, Italy and Spain. The dataset comprised deeply sampled blood TCRbeta repertoires from subjects exposed to, actively infected with, or recovered from COVID-19. A de-identified subject ID, COVID-19 status, age in years and sex were almost always included in the sample metadata. Where available, HLA class I and class II types were obtained from metadata supplied by the sample provider rather than from assay-based typing. The material from the prospective study consisted of cDNA or gDNA derived from T cells, B-cell-depleted T cells, or PBMCs. A freely available public database, intended as a resource for researchers studying the immune response to SARS-CoV-2, is where the repertoires were released. Samples were obtained from the ongoing ImmuneRACE study (first 160 participants) and from over 1,000 subjects provided by 6 global collaborators. Broader findings and caveats from the paper: How much clinical and demographic metadata was included differed by source and by participant, and the metadata was provided uncurated.

According to the germline V gene, CDR1 reads MDHEN and CDR2 reads SYDVKM. V loses 6 bases, J loses 3 bases, and the germline ends lie 11 bases apart. CDR3 length: 13 amino acids, cysteine to phenylalanine. CDR3 DNA only is kept here, 39 bases in frame from base 1. TCRbeta CDR3 regions were amplified from genomic DNA using the immunoSEQ Assay, a bias-controlled multiplex PCR. Under the source paper's analysis protocol: Nucleated cell counts per sample were estimated from amplification of reference gene primers within the assay. To quantify the absolute abundance of each unique TCRbeta CDR3 rearrangement, sequence reads were collapsed and filtered. For each sample, productive Simpson clonality was calculated as the square root of Simpson's diversity index over productive rearrangements. In TCRdb, the immuneACCESS table is reduced to in-frame sequences with V and J assigned. These tables do not hold every clone; where another copy was compared, an unresolved V gene accounts for under half, and the others remain unexplained. Clone size and V and J calls were adopted from that table, with D and trimming inferred from the DNA. For this sample there are about 180,000 clones; about 83% appear just once. The top ten clones comprise more than 1.5% of the sample.

The collaborating institutions used their own protocols to collect whole blood in K2EDTA tubes. For TCRbeta analysis, collaborators shipped samples as frozen whole blood, isolated PBMCs, or DNA extracted from either of those sample types. A remark on this clone: Its antigen is currently not known. The sample holds no much larger clone one base away, and base qualities are not on file.

This sequence originates from a human donor in a cohort sampled during active COVID-19. The V and J segments used are TRBV28 and TRBJ1-2; D gene: possibly TRBD1, on 5 matching bases. Sequencing used peripheral blood. CDR3 region: CASSRGAYYGYTF. The DNA sequence is as follows: TGTGCCAGCAGCCGCGGGGCGTACTATGGCTACACCTTC.